The rows below give T cell receptor beta chains drawn from one sample of a study of siplizumab effects on memory and regulatory T cells. Method: immunoSEQ multiplex PCR; TCRdb's copy keeps in-frame clones and lacks some. In the table there are under 110,000 clones, over 90% of which are singletons. Material: non-Treg CD4+ T cells sorted from blood. The receptor source for this set is a human donor in good health. Both conserved end residues are part of each CDR3. D genes are given only for firm matches. Clone size, where shown, is once, few, many, or a class for clones that have expanded.

V gene: TRBV6-6; D gene: .; clone size: once; CDR3 length: 14; J gene: TRBJ1-1; CDR3 protein: CASSFGSDEQEAFF; CDR3 DNA: TGTGCCAGCAGTTTTGGCAGCGATGAACAAGAAGCTTTCTTT
V gene: TRBV30; D gene: .; clone size: .; CDR3 length: 12; J gene: TRBJ1-3; CDR3 protein: CAWTLVPDTIYF; CDR3 DNA: TGTGCCTGGACTTTGGTGCCCGACACCATATATTTT
V gene: TRBV4-3; D gene: .; clone size: .; CDR3 length: 14; J gene: TRBJ2-7; CDR3 protein: CASSQESQSYEQYF; CDR3 DNA: TGCGCCAGCAGCCAAGAATCCCAGTCCTACGAGCAGTACTTC
V gene: TRBV5-4; D gene: TRBD2; clone size: .; CDR3 length: 15; J gene: TRBJ2-7; CDR3 protein: CASSLGTSGSYEQYF; CDR3 DNA: TGTGCCAGCAGCTTGGGGACTAGCGGGAGCTACGAGCAGTACTTC
V gene: TRBV10-3; D gene: TRBD1; clone size: .; CDR3 length: 16; J gene: TRBJ2-1; CDR3 protein: CAISAQGTGAYNEQFF; CDR3 DNA: TGTGCCATCAGTGCTCAGGGGACAGGGGCGTACAATGAGCAGTTCTTC
V gene: TRBV7-3; D gene: .; clone size: .; CDR3 length: 13; J gene: TRBJ2-1; CDR3 protein: CASSLVSYNEQFF; CDR3 DNA: TGTGCCAGCAGCTTAGTTTCTTACAATGAGCAGTTCTTC
V gene: TRBV7-2; D gene: .; clone size: .; CDR3 length: 13; J gene: TRBJ2-3; CDR3 protein: CASSSPNTDTQYF; CDR3 DNA: TGTGCCAGCAGCTCCCCCAACACAGATACGCAGTATTTT
V gene: TRBV6-1; D gene: .; clone size: .; CDR3 length: 13; J gene: TRBJ2-1; CDR3 protein: CASSVIATDEQFF; CDR3 DNA: TGTGCCAGCAGTGTAATAGCAACTGATGAGCAGTTCTTC
V gene: TRBV5-4; D gene: .; clone size: .; CDR3 length: 15; J gene: TRBJ1-5; CDR3 protein: CASSLAGAEGQPQHF; CDR3 DNA: TGTGCCAGCAGCTTGGCAGGCGCCGAGGGACAGCCCCAGCATTTT
V gene: TRBV11-3; D gene: .; clone size: .; CDR3 length: 15; J gene: TRBJ2-3; CDR3 protein: CASSGMGASTDTQYF; CDR3 DNA: TGTGCCAGCAGCGGAATGGGGGCTAGCACAGATACGCAGTATTTT
V gene: TRBV14; D gene: .; clone size: .; CDR3 length: 16; J gene: TRBJ2-1; CDR3 protein: CASSQGLGSSYNEQFF; CDR3 DNA: TGTGCCAGCAGCCAAGGTTTAGGGTCGAGCTACAATGAGCAGTTCTTC
V gene: TRBV30; D gene: .; clone size: .; CDR3 length: 11; J gene: TRBJ1-2; CDR3 protein: CAWSATGGYTF; CDR3 DNA: TGTGCCTGGAGTGCCACGGGGGGCTACACCTTC
V gene: TRBV12-5; D gene: .; clone size: .; CDR3 length: 12; J gene: TRBJ2-7; CDR3 protein: CASGLGAYEQYF; CDR3 DNA: TGTGCTAGTGGTTTGGGTGCCTACGAGCAGTACTTC
V gene: TRBV30; D gene: TRBD1; clone size: .; CDR3 length: 13; J gene: TRBJ1-1; CDR3 protein: CAWRPTGVSEAFF; CDR3 DNA: TGTGCCTGGAGGCCTACAGGGGTCTCTGAAGCTTTCTTT
V gene: TRBV5-5; D gene: TRBD2; clone size: .; CDR3 length: 15; J gene: TRBJ2-1; CDR3 protein: CASSLRTSGGTEQFF; CDR3 DNA: TGTGCCAGCAGCCTTAGGACTAGCGGGGGTACTGAGCAGTTCTTC
V gene: TRBV9; D gene: .; clone size: .; CDR3 length: 14; J gene: TRBJ1-2; CDR3 protein: CASSFHRGGGGYTF; CDR3 DNA: TGTGCCAGCAGCTTTCATAGGGGGGGCGGCGGCTACACCTTC
V gene: TRBV19; D gene: .; clone size: .; CDR3 length: 14; J gene: TRBJ1-5; CDR3 protein: CASSNTHSNQPQHF; CDR3 DNA: TGTGCCAGTAGTAATACTCATAGCAATCAGCCCCAGCATTTT
V gene: TRBV12-5; D gene: TRBD2; clone size: .; CDR3 length: 15; J gene: TRBJ2-4; CDR3 protein: CASGLSEAGTHIQYF; CDR3 DNA: TGTGCTAGTGGTTTGTCAGAAGCGGGGACCCACATTCAGTACTTC
V gene: TRBV28; D gene: .; clone size: once; CDR3 length: 15; J gene: TRBJ1-1; CDR3 protein: CASSHIGARDTEAFF; CDR3 DNA: TGTGCCAGCAGCCATATCGGGGCCCGGGACACTGAAGCTTTCTTT
V gene: TRBV18; D gene: .; clone size: .; CDR3 length: 16; J gene: TRBJ1-2; CDR3 protein: CASSPLAGQFNYGYTF; CDR3 DNA: TGTGCCAGCTCACCCCTGGCGGGACAATTTAACTATGGCTACACCTTC
V gene: TRBV19; D gene: TRBD2; clone size: .; CDR3 length: 16; J gene: TRBJ2-1; CDR3 protein: CASTPGLRQTANEQFF; CDR3 DNA: TGTGCCAGTACCCCGGGACTAAGGCAAACCGCCAATGAGCAGTTCTTC
V gene: TRBV7-2; D gene: TRBD1; clone size: .; CDR3 length: 15; J gene: TRBJ1-5; CDR3 protein: CASSYTGQGSQPQHF; CDR3 DNA: TGTGCCAGCAGCTACACGGGACAGGGAAGCCAGCCCCAGCATTTT
V gene: TRBV30; D gene: .; clone size: .; CDR3 length: 14; J gene: TRBJ1-2; CDR3 protein: CAWSVPRFNYGYTF; CDR3 DNA: TGTGCCTGGAGTGTACCTCGATTTAACTATGGCTACACCTTC
V gene: TRBV5-1; D gene: .; clone size: .; CDR3 length: 17; J gene: TRBJ1-1; CDR3 protein: CASSESLGSVRNTEAFF; CDR3 DNA: TGCGCCAGCAGCGAGAGTCTCGGCAGTGTCAGGAACACTGAAGCTTTCTTT
V gene: TRBV4-3; D gene: TRBD1; clone size: once; CDR3 length: 13; J gene: TRBJ1-1; CDR3 protein: CASSRTGGTEAFF; CDR3 DNA: TGCGCCAGCAGCCGTACAGGGGGCACTGAAGCTTTCTTT
V gene: TRBV10-3; D gene: .; clone size: .; CDR3 length: 12; J gene: TRBJ2-7; CDR3 protein: CAIRDPAWQQYF; CDR3 DNA: TGTGCCATCAGGGACCCGGCCTGGCAGCAGTACTTC
V gene: TRBV7-2; D gene: .; clone size: .; CDR3 length: 14; J gene: TRBJ2-2; CDR3 protein: CASSLQTHTGELFF; CDR3 DNA: TGTGCCAGCAGCTTACAGACTCACACCGGGGAGCTGTTTTTT